Each of the 4 T cell receptor beta chains below was sequenced from the same sample in a study of shared clonotypes between healthy human individuals. CD45RO-negative cells were positively selected for CCR7, leaving out terminally differentiated effector memory CD45RA+ cells. The data were produced by immunoSEQ multiplex PCR, yet TCRdb's version contains in-frame clones alone and is incomplete. This table has 700,000 to 950,000 clones, approximately 96% appearing once. Sample: naive CD8+ T cells sorted from blood. These receptors originate from a man aged 25 to 45 in good health.

The V gene is TRBV7-9, the J gene TRBJ2-7, with TRBD2 matching over 8 bases. This CDR3 has 17 amino acids. Trimming cost V 4 bases and J 3 bases; bases outside gene matches: 14. Germline V gene data show CDR1 as SEHNR and CDR2 as FQNEAQ (reference sequence). CDR3 amino acids: CASSSINGGAGGYEQYF. The CDR3 DNA reads TGTGCCAGCAGCTCCATTAACGGCGGCGCGGGAGGCTACGAGCAGTACTTC.

Points on this clone: This specimen includes other DNA sequences encoding the same CDR3. The chain uses TRBV27 and TRBJ2-7, with a tentative D call TRBD1 (6 bases). The CDR3 totals 12 residues. Trimming took 3 bases from V and 7 from J, leaving 10 bases between them. Germline lookup yields CDR1 MNHEY and CDR2 SMNVEV (reference sequence). CDR3 in amino acids: CASSFWGREQYF. The CDR3 DNA reads as TGTGCCAGCAGTTTCTGGGGGCGGGAGCAGTACTTC.

This rearrangement joins TRBV29-1 to TRBJ2-2; D may be TRBD2 (5 bases). CDR3 length equals 12 residues. Germline-derived CDR1 and CDR2 are SQVTM and ANQGSEA. The ends were cut back, 7 bases at V and 3 bases at J, with 9 bases in the middle. The CDR3 DNA reads TGCAGCGCCGTACTAGACACCGGGGAGCTGTTTTTT. Amino acids: CSAVLDTGELFF.

The rearrangement joins TRBV7-2 to TRBJ1-2; a possible D gene is TRBD1 (5 bases). Germline assignment: CDR1 SGHTA and CDR2 FQGNSA. Trimming left V 8 bases short and J 8 bases short, with 9 bases between. This CDR3 has 10 amino acids. CDR3: CASQGGGYTF. Written as DNA, the CDR3 is TGTGCCAGCCAGGGTGGGGGCTACACCTTC.